The clone carrying this T cell receptor (beta chain) has just a few counts. Its specificity is not known. This entry is derived from a study of cytomegalovirus exposure and HLA in healthy donors. Study-level points and caveats: With high specificity and sensitivity, the classifier reportedly diagnosed cytomegalovirus status. TCR sequences were mostly rare, though some public TCRs occurred in many donors.

Unrecorded immune exposure was likely among donors, who were nominally healthy when sampled. Losses at the gene ends were 5 bases for V and 1 base for J; bases not matched to a gene: 9. CDR3 length: 16 amino acids. Germline CDR1 is LNHNV and CDR2 is YYDKDF (reference sequence). PCR involved 60 Vbeta and 13 Jbeta primers. Profiled with immunoSEQ multiplex PCR; TCRdb holds only in-frame clones, not every one. This sample has some 130,000 clones, with roughly 65% found just once. The TCR originated in a man in his forties or fifties in good health and CMV-seropositive. Sequencing used PBMCs. The chain combines TRBV15 with TRBJ2-3, with TRBD1 matching 7 bases. CDR3 sequence: CATSPPPGTGTDTQYF. CDR3 in DNA: TGTGCCACCAGCCCGCCCCCCGGGACAGGCACAGATACGCAGTATTTT. The whole variable domain, filled in from reference TRBV15 and TRBJ2-3, reads DAMVIQNPRYQVTQFGKPVTLSCSQTLNHNVMYWYQQKSSQAPKLLFHYYDKDFNNEADTPDNFQSRRPNTSFCFLDIRSPGLGDTAMYLCATSPPPGTGTDTQYFGPGTRLTVL.